This section outlines one T cell receptor beta chain sequence together with its context. Its matching antigen is unknown. Being one base from a much bigger clone, this may be a read error. The data belong to a study of molecular identifiers for immune sequencing clone quantification. Per the germline V gene, CDR1 is DFQATT and CDR2 is SNEGSKA (reference sequence). The CDR3 has 16 residues. Study-wide results and limits: Over 98% of effector molecules, yet under 1% of naive-cell molecules, were held by clones above 20 RNA copies. Spiked Jurkat TCR RNA equal to one cell could reportedly be picked out among approximately 980,000 naive cells. Highly expanded clone sizes could end up underestimated if a barcode were shared by identical TCR molecules.

The authors built bulk TCR libraries by previously described methods with listed TCR primers. MiXCR was run by TCRdb on the PCR reads, yielding one entry per CDR3 protein. The data contain 550,000 to 750,000 distinct CDR3 sequences, 15% to 20% of them seen just once; the ten biggest clones take up 0.75% to 0.95%. The sample consisted of naive CD8+ T cells from blood, with Jurkat cell RNA spiked in. Sample subset: FACS-sorted CD8+CD4-CCR7+CD45RA+ naive T cells. V is TRBV20-1 and J is TRBJ2-5; 9 positions match TRBD2. This TCR was recovered from a human donor in good health. Some libraries in this study had Jurkat cell RNA spiked in. CDR3 region: CSARDRETSGEETRYF. CDR3 bases: TGCAGTGCTAGAGATAGGGAGACTAGCGGAGAAGAGACCCGGTACTTC.